Only one count was recorded for the clone carrying this T cell receptor beta chain. This record comes from a study of blood T cell repertoires in COVID-19. At the level of the study: Samples representing acute and convalescent COVID-19 were sourced from the United States, Italy and Spain. Sample material is recorded as cDNA or gDNA derived from T cells, B-cell-depleted T cells, or PBMCs.

Methods used by the authors: By means of reference gene primer amplification, nucleated cell counts were estimated. Clones were sequenced by immunoSEQ multiplex PCR, and TCRdb holds only the in-frame ones, with some missing. The V and J calls and the clone size are those of that table, but D and trimming were determined from the DNA. The sample shows over 150,000 clones, around 85% of them seen only once. V was clipped by 8 bases and J by 7 bases; unmatched bases: 13. The CDR3 runs to 13 residues. Germline CDR1 and CDR2: GTSNPN and SVGIG (reference sequence). This TCR derives from a man aged 25-40 years with acute or convalescent COVID-19. The chain couples TRBV30 to TRBJ1-2; TRBD1 agrees at 7 bases. Specimen: peripheral blood. In DNA, the CDR3 is TGTGCCGGGCCCCGGGACAGCAGATCTGGCTACACCTTC. This translates into CAGPRDSRSGYTF.